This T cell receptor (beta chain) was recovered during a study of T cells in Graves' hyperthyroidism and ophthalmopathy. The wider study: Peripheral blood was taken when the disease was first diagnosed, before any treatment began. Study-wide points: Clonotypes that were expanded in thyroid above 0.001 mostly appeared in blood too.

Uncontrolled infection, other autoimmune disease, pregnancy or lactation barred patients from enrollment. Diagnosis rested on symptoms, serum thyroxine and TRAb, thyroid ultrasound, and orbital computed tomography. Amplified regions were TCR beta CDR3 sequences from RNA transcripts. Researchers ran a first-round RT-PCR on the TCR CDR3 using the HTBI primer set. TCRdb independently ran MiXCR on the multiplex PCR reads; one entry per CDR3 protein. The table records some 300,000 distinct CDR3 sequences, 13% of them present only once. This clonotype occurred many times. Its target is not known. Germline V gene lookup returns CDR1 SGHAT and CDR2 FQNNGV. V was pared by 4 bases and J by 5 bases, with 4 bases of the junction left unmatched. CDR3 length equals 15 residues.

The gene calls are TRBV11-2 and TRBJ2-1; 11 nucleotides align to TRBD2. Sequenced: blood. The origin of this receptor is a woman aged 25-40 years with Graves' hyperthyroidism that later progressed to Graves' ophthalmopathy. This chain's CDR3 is CASSSTSGGHNEQFF. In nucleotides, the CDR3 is TGTGCCAGCAGCTCCACTAGCGGGGGCCACAATGAGCAGTTCTTC.